Listed below are T cell receptor beta chains from one sample, sequenced in a study of beta chain features in type 1 diabetes. Some clones are missing from TCRdb's copy, which holds only in-frame ones; the method was immunoSEQ multiplex PCR. The table records approximately 470,000 clones, over 25% of them present only once. Sequencing was performed on naive CD4+ T cells from blood. All receptors come from a man between 18 and 35 years old in good health. Both conserved end residues are trimmed from each CDR3. For some rows the clone size is stated as once, few or many, or as a class when expanded; others skip it.

clone size,J gene,V gene,CDR3 protein
-,TRBJ2-3,TRBV18,ASSESITDTQY
few,TRBJ2-1,TRBV11-2,ASSFPGLAWEQF
-,TRBJ1-2,TRBV28,ASTGTGGSYGYT
-,TRBJ2-3,TRBV20-1,SSGVGNTQY
-,TRBJ2-7,TRBV30,AWSKDRAYEQY
-,TRBJ2-3,TRBV5-1,ASSLTTRTDTQY
few,TRBJ2-3,TRBV5-4,ASSFHPLLPPDTQY
-,TRBJ1-4,TRBV5-4,ASSKSENEKLF
-,TRBJ1-4,TRBV10-3,AISDRGRTNEKLF
-,TRBJ2-5,TRBV9,ASSVGSKETQY
few,TRBJ1-1,TRBV5-6,ASSKIPTAMNTEAF
-,TRBJ1-1,TRBV9,ASSVDEVNTEAF
few,TRBJ2-1,TRBV4-1,ASSQEHLEGNEQF
-,TRBJ2-3,TRBV30,AWSSPYRDTQY
-,TRBJ2-4,TRBV5-4,ASSLGGTKNIQY
-,TRBJ2-1,TRBV29-1,SGTGTGSYSSYNEQF
few,TRBJ2-5,TRBV7-9,ASSPPGQGYQETQY
-,TRBJ1-1,TRBV5-1,ASSLEGGGTEAF
few,TRBJ2-3,TRBV30,AWSRGESGDTQY
few,TRBJ2-3,TRBV4-2,ASSLGLETDTQY
-,TRBJ1-1,TRBV5-4,ASSSGGGTEAF
-,TRBJ2-5,TRBV5-4,ASSPGLAGVPETQY
-,TRBJ1-2,TRBV28,AERGAAGYT
-,TRBJ2-3,TRBV7-2,ASRRQTSTDTQY
-,TRBJ2-7,TRBV15,ATSRVPPSPGTALYEQY
-,TRBJ2-7,TRBV7-2,ASGGRVRYEQY
once,TRBJ2-3,TRBV7-3,ASSFRTGPGDTQY
-,TRBJ1-3,TRBV7-6,ASSLFEGAISGNTIY
few,TRBJ2-7,TRBV30,AWSVQGGYEQY
-,TRBJ2-3,TRBV29-1,SVDPGASSTDTQY